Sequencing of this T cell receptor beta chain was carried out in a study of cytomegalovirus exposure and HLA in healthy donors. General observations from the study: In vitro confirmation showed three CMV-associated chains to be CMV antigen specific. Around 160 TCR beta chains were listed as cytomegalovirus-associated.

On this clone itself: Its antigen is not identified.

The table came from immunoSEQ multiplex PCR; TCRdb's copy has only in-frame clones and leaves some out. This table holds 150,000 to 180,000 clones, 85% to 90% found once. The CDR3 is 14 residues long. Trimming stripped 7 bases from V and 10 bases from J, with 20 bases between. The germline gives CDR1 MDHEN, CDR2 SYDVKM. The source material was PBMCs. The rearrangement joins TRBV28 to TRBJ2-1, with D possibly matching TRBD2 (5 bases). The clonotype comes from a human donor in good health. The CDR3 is CASTVGVPPREQFF. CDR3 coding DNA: TGTGCCAGCACGGTCGGGGTCCCCCCAAGGGAGCAGTTCTTC.